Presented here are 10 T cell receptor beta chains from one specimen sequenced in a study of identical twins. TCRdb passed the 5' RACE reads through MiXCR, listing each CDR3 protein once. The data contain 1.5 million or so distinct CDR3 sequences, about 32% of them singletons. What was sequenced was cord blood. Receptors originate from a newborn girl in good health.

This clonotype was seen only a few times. CDR3 residues: CASSLARTGIHEQYF. The CDR3 DNA reads as TGCGCCAGCAGCTTGGCTAGGACAGGCATCCACGAGCAGTACTTC. The rearrangement joins TRBV5-1 to TRBJ2-7; 7 bases line up with TRBD1. V was clipped by 0 bases and J by 5 bases; unmatched bases: 8. This CDR3 region has 15 residues. Germline CDR1 is SGHRS and CDR2 is YFSETQ.

CDR3 in DNA: TGTGCCAGCAGTTTGGGGTTCCGGGACAGGGTCCACGAGCAGTACTTC. This gives the protein CASSLGFRDRVHEQYF. V is TRBV28 and J is TRBJ2-7; 9 nucleotides match TRBD1. This CDR3 is built from 16 residues. Germline CDR1 reads MDHEN; CDR2 reads SYDVKM. Germline trimming cut 3 bases from V and 5 bases from J; bases unmatched to any gene: 11.

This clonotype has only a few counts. The CDR3: CASSYSQGTLYGYTF. The CDR3 DNA is TGTGCCAGCAGTTACTCCCAGGGTACTCTCTATGGCTACACCTTC. The chain combines TRBV6-5 with TRBJ1-2, with D perhaps TRBD1 (5 bases). The length of the CDR3 is 15 residues. In germline, CDR1 is MNHEY, CDR2 SVGAGI. V lost 0 bases, J lost 4 bases, and 12 bases lay in between.

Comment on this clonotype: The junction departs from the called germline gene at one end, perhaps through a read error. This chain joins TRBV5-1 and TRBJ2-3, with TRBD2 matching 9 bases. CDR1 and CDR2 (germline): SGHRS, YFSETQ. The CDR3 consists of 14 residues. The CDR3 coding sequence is TGCGCCAGCAGCTATGGGACTAGCACAGGTACGCAGTATTTT. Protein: CASSYGTSTGTQYF.

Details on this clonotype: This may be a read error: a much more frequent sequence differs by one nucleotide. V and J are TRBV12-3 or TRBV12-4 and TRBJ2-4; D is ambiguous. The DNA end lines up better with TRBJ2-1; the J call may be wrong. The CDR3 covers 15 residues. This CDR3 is CASSLGRRTKETQFF. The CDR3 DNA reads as TGTGCCAGCAGTTTAGGTCGTAGGACCAAAGAGACCCAGTTCTTC.

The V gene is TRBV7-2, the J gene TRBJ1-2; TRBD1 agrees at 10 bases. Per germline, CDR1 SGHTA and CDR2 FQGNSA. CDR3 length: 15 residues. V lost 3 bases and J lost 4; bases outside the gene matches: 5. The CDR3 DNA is TGTGCCAGCAGCTTTTCCGGGACAGGGGTCTATGGCTACACCTTC. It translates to CASSFSGTGVYGYTF.

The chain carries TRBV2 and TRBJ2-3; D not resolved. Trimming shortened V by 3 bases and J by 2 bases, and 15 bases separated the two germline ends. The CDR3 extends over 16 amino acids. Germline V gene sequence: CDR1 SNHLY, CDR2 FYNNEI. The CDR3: CASSEDGQLFTDTQYF. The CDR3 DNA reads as TGTGCCAGCAGTGAGGATGGTCAACTATTCACAGATACGCAGTATTTT.

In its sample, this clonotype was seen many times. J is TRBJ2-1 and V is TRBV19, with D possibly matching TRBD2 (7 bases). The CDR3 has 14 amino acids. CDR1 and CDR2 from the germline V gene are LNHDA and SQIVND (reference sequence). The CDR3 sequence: CASSPGGGYNEQFF. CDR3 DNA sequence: TGTGCTAGCAGTCCGGGGGGCGGTTACAATGAGCAGTTCTTC.

The CDR3 is CSARDIAGIVYNEQFF. CDR3 DNA: TGCAGTGCTAGAGACATAGCGGGAATAGTCTACAATGAGCAGTTCTTC. The chain is built from TRBV20-1 and TRBJ2-1, with 8 nucleotides matching TRBD2. V lost 0 bases to trimming and J lost 3 bases; unmatched junction nucleotides: 7. This CDR3 is built from 16 residues. CDR1 DFQATT and CDR2 SNEGSKA come from the germline V gene (reference sequence).

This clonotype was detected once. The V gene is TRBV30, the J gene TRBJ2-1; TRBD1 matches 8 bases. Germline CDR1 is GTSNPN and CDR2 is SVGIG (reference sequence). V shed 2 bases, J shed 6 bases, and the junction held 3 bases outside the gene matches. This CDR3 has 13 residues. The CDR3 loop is CAWSNDRGNEQFF. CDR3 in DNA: TGTGCCTGGAGTAACGACAGGGGCAATGAGCAGTTCTTC.